This TCR beta chain was found in a study of PD-1 and CTLA-4 blockade in melanoma. Repertoires were generated with immunoSEQ multiplex PCR, while TCRdb's copy carries only in-frame clones and drops some. This sample has roughly 16,000 clones, with roughly 73% found just once. The germline V gene has CDR1 SNHLY and CDR2 FYNNEI. The germline V and J ends were trimmed by 6 bases and 2 bases, with 9 bases remaining between them. This CDR3 has 13 amino acids. The receptor was derived from a human donor with melanoma. This chain uses TRBV2 with TRBJ2-3; D is perhaps TRBD1 (6 bases). The sequencing used CD8+ T cells from peripheral blood, collected before anti-PD-1 treatment. CDR3 in DNA: TGTGCCAGCAGAGCAGGGGACACAGATACGCAGTATTTT. This translates into CASRAGDTDTQYF.